This TCR beta chain was recovered during a study of spatial heterogeneity in lung cancer. Study-level results: At resection, ubiquitous expanded tumor TCRs appeared in blood more than at follow-up.

Comments on this clonotype: Its antigen is unknown.

CDR1 and CDR2 (germline): LNHDA, SQIVND (reference sequence). The CDR3 sequence is 16 residues long. V was pared by 0 bases and J by 1 base, with 7 bases between. A unique molecular identifier was carried by every single TCR cDNA molecule. TCRdb reprocessed the 5' RACE reads via MiXCR and lists one record per CDR3 protein. The sample yields 35,000 to 55,000 distinct CDR3 sequences, approximately 6.8% seen once. Documented time point: sample taken at primary tumor resection. Sequencing of whole RNA from tumor, nontumor lung or frozen PBMC involved no sorting. A total of roughly 72 untreated early-stage non-small cell lung cancer patients served as donors.

This rearrangement joins TRBV19 to TRBJ2-6, with D possibly matching TRBD1 (6 bases). The sequences come from PBMCs, collected at surgery. This clonotype was sampled from a female donor with early-stage non-small cell lung cancer. CDR3 in DNA: TGTGCCAGTAGTATAGAAACAGGGTCTGGGGCCAACGTCCTGACTTTC. Translated, it gives CASSIETGSGANVLTF.